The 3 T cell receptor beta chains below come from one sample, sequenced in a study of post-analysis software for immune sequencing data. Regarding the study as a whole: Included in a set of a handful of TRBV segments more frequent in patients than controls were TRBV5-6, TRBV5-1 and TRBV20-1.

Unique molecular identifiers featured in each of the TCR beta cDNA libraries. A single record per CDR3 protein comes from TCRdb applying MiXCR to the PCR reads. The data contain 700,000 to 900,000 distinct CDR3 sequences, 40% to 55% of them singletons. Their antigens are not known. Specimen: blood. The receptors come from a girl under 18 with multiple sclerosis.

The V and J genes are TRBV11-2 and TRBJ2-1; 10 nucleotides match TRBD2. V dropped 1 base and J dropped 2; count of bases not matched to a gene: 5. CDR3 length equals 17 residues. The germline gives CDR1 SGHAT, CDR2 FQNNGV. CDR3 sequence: CASSLGELAGAYNEQFF. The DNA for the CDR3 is TGTGCCAGCAGCTTAGGTGAGCTAGCGGGAGCCTACAATGAGCAGTTCTTC.

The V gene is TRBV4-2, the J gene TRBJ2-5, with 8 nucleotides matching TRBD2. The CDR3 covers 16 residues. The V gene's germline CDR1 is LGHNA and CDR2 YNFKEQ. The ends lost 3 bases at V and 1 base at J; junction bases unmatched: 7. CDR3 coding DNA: TGTGCCAGCAGCCAGGGACTCACTAGCGGCCAAGAGACCCAGTACTTC. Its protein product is CASSQGLTSGQETQYF.

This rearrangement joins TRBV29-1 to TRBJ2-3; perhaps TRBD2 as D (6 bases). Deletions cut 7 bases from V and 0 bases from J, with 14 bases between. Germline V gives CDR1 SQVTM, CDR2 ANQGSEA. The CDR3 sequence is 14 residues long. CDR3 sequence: CSAAVSGSTDTQYF. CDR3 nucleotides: TGCAGCGCTGCCGTAAGCGGGAGCACAGATACGCAGTATTTT.